The subject of this entry is one T cell receptor (beta chain). V shed 3 bases and J shed 4 bases, with 4 bases lying between them. Germline V gives CDR1 SGHTA, CDR2 FQGNSA. This CDR3 is 12 amino acids long. Assay: immunoSEQ multiplex PCR; the TCRdb copy retains only in-frame clones and omits some. The sample lists about 46,000 clones; 65% to 85% were seen once. Exposure to brentuximab vedotin varied, and each patient had relapsed following autologous stem cell transplantation. This sample is part of a study of PD-1 blockade in classical Hodgkin lymphoma. Sequences were derived from peripheral blood mononuclear cells (PBMCs), sampled at baseline. This chain joins TRBV7-2 and TRBJ2-1; no clear D gene. The source of this sequence is a human donor with classical Hodgkin lymphoma. The CDR3 DNA follows: TGTGCCAGCAGCTTCCCTTACAATGAGCAGTTCTTC. Translation: CASSFPYNEQFF.